This is a list of T cell receptor beta chains from one sample in a study of T cell repertoires in cytomegalovirus infection. TCRdb reanalysed the reads using MiXCR and keeps one entry per CDR3 protein. The sample holds around 740,000 distinct CDR3 sequences, roughly a third seen once. The sequenced sample was PBMCs. Every receptor here comes from a human donor in good health (CMV status not recorded). Some clones in this sample may be carry-over from other donors' samples. Each CDR3 is given with its conserved first and last residue. Fields, in order: V gene, J gene, D gene, clone size, CDR3 protein, CDR3 DNA. A D gene is named only where the DNA matches it firmly. Rows give clone size only sometimes, using once, few, many, or a class for an expanded clone.

V: TRBV7-9
J: TRBJ2-1
D: .
size: many
CDR3: CASSGPYNEQFF
DNA: TGTGCCAGCAGCGGTCCTTACAATGAGCAGTTCTTC

V: TRBV5-1
J: TRBJ1-2
D: .
size: .
CDR3: CASSLDGTVRRRTF
DNA: TGCGCCAGCAGCTTGGACGGGACGGTTCGGAGGCGGACCTTC

V: TRBV4-2
J: TRBJ2-2
D: .
size: .
CDR3: CASSQEASNTGELFF
DNA: TGTGCCAGCAGCCAAGAGGCGTCGAACACCGGGGAGCTGTTTTTT

V: TRBV6-2/TRBV6-3
J: TRBJ2-7
D: .
size: .
CDR3: CASSYGGGIYEQYF
DNA: TGTGCCAGCAGTTACGGGGGAGGAATCTACGAGCAGTACTTC

V: TRBV2
J: TRBJ1-5
D: .
size: few
CDR3: CASSEVGPRNQPQHF
DNA: TGTGCCAGCAGTGAAGTCGGACCGAGGAATCAGCCCCAGCATTTT

V: TRBV12-3/TRBV12-4
J: TRBJ2-1
D: .
size: .
CDR3: CASSFSSKQFF
DNA: TGTGCCAGCAGTTTCAGTAGTAAGCAGTTCTTC

V: TRBV7-2
J: TRBJ2-7
D: .
size: .
CDR3: CASSSWGPSYEQYF
DNA: TGTGCCAGCAGCAGTTGGGGGCCGTCCTACGAGCAGTACTTC

V: TRBV20-1
J: TRBJ2-7
D: TRBD2
size: .
CDR3: CSALPRLAGDYEQYF
DNA: TGCAGTGCCCTCCCCCGCTTAGCGGGGGACTACGAGCAGTACTTC

V: TRBV14
J: TRBJ2-1
D: TRBD1
size: .
CDR3: CASSQEGQNYNEQFF
DNA: TGTGCCAGCAGCCAAGAGGGACAGAATTACAATGAGCAGTTCTTC

V: TRBV12-3/TRBV12-4
J: TRBJ1-4
D: .
size: few
CDR3: CASREDSSREKLFF
DNA: TGTGCCAGCAGGGAAGATTCCTCCCGAGAAAAACTGTTTTTT

V: TRBV20-1
J: TRBJ2-3
D: .
size: few
CDR3: CSARLDTQYF
DNA: TGCAGTGCTAGACTAGATACGCAGTATTTT

V: TRBV20-1
J: TRBJ1-2
D: .
size: .
CDR3: CSAKSGHSNYGYTF
DNA: TGCAGTGCCAAGTCAGGGCATTCTAACTATGGCTACACCTTC

V: TRBV11-2
J: TRBJ1-1
D: TRBD1
size: .
CDR3: CASRQQGHTEAFF
DNA: TGTGCCAGCAGACAACAGGGGCACACTGAAGCTTTCTTT

V: TRBV7-7
J: TRBJ2-5
D: TRBD1
size: many
CDR3: CASSPTGTGYSETQYF
DNA: TGTGCTAGCAGCCCGACGGGGACAGGGTATTCGGAGACCCAGTACTTC

V: TRBV7-2
J: TRBJ2-7
D: TRBD2
size: many
CDR3: CASSSGLAGDYEQYF
DNA: TGTGCCAGCAGTTCTGGACTAGCGGGAGACTACGAGCAGTACTTC